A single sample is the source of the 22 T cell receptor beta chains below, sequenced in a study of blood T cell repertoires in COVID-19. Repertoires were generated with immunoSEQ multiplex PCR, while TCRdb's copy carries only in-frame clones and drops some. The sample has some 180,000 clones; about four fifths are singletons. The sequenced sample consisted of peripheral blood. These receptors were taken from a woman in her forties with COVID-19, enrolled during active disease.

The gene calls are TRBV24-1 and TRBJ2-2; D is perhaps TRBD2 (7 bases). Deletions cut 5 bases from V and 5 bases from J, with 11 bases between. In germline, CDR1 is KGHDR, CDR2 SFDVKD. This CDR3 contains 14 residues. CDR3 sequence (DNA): TGTGCCACCAGTGCGGGGGGCGGGACCGGGGAGCTGTTTTTT. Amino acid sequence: CATSAGGGTGELFF.

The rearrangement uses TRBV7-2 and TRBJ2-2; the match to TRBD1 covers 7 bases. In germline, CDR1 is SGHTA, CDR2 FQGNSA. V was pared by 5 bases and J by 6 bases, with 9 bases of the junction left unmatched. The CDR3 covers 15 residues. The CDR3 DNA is TGTGCCAGCAGCATCGACAGGGTCGTATCCGGGGAGCTGTTTTTT. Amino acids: CASSIDRVVSGELFF. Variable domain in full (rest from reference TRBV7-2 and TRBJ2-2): GAGVSQSPSNKVTEKGKDVELRCDPISGHTALYWYRQSLGQGLEFLIYFQGNSAPDKSGLPSDRFSAERTGGSVSTLTIQRTQQEDSAVYLCASSIDRVVSGELFFGEGSRLTVL.

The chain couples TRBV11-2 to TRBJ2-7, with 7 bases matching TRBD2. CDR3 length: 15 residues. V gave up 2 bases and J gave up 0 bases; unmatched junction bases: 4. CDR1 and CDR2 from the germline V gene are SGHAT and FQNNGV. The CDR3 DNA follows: TGTGCCAGCAGCTTACAGCGGGGTAGCTCCTACGAGCAGTACTTC. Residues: CASSLQRGSSYEQYF. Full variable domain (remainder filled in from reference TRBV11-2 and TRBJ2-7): EAGVAQSPRYKIIEKRQSVAFWCNPISGHATLYWYQQILGQGPKLLIQFQNNGVVDDSQLPKDRFSAERLKGVDSTLKIQPAKLEDSAVYLCASSLQRGSSYEQYFGPGTRLTVT.

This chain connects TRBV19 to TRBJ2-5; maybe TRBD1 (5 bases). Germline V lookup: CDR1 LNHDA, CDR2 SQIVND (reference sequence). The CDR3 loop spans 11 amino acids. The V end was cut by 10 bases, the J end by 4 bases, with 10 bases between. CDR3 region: CATGRAETQYF. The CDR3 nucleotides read TGTGCCACCGGCAGGGCAGAGACCCAGTACTTC.

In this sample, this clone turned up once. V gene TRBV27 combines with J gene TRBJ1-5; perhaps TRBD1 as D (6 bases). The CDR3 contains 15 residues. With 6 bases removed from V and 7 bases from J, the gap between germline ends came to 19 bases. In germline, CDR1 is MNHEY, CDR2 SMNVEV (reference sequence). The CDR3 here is CASRAQGKGSQPQHF. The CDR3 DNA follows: TGTGCCAGCAGAGCACAGGGTAAGGGGTCGCAGCCCCAGCATTTT.

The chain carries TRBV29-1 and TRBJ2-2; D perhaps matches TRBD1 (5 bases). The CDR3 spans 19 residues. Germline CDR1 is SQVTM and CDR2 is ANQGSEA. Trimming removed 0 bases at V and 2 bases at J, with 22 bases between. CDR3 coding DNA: TGCAGCGTTGAAGATCATGGTCCAGGGCTGGGGAAAAACACCGGGGAGCTGTTTTTT. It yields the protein CSVEDHGPGLGKNTGELFF.

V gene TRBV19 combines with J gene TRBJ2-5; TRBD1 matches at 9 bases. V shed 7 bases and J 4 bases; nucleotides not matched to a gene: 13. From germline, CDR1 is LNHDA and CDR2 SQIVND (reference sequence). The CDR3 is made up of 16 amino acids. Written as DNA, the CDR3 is TGTGCCAGTAACCCGGGACAGGGCGCCTCCCGAGAGACCCAGTACTTC. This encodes CASNPGQGASRETQYF. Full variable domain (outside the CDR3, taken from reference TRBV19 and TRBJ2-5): DGGITQSPKYLFRKEGQNVTLSCEQNLNHDAMYWYRQDPGQGLRLIYYSQIVNDFQKGDIAEGYSVSREKKESFPLTVTSAQKNPTAFYLCASNPGQGASRETQYFGPGTRLLVL.

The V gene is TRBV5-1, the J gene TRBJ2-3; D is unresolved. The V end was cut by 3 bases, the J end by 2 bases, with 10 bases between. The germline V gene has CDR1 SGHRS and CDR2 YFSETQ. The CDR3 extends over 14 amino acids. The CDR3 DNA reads TGCGCCAGCAGCTCTGGCGGTATCACAGATACGCAGTATTTT. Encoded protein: CASSSGGITDTQYF.

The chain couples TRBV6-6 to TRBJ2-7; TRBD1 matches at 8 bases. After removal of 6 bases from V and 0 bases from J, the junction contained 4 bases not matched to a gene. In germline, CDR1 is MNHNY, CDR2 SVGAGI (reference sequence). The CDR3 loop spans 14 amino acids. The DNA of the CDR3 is TGTGCCAGCAGAAAGGACAGGGCCTCCTACGAGCAGTACGTC. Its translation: CASRKDRASYEQYV.

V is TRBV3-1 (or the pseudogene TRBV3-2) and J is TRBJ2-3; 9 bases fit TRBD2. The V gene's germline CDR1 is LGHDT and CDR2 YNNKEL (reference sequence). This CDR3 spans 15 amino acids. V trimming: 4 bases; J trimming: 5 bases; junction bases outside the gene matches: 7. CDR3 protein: CASSLAGGPGDTQYF. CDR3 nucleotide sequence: TGTGCCAGCAGCCTCGCGGGAGGGCCGGGAGATACGCAGTATTTT.

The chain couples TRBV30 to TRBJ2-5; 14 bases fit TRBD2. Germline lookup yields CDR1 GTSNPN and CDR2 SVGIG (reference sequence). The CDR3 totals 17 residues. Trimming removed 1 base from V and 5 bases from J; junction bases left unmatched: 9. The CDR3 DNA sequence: TGTGCCTGGAGTGCCCGGACTAGCGGGAGGCCGGGGGAGACCCAGTACTTC. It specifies CAWSARTSGRPGETQYF.

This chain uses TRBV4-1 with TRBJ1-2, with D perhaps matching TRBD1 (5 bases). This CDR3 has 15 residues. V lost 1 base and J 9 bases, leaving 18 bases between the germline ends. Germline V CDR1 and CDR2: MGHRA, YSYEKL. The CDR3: CASSQVPDKRMSYTF. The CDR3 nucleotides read TGCGCCAGCAGCCAAGTTCCGGACAAAAGAATGAGCTACACCTTC.

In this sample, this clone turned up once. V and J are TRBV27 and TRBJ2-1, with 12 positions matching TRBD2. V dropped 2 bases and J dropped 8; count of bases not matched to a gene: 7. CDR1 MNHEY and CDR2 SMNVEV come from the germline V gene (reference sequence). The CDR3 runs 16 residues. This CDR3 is CASSLPTSGSSDEQFF. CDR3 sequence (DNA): TGTGCCAGCAGTTTACCGACTAGCGGGAGTTCCGATGAGCAGTTCTTC.

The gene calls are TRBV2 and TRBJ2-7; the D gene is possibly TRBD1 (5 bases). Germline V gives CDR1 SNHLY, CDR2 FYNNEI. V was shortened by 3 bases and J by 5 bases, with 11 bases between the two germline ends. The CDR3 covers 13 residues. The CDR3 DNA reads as TGTGCCAGCAGTGAGCAGGGCATGAACGAGCAGTACGTC. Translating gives CASSEQGMNEQYV.

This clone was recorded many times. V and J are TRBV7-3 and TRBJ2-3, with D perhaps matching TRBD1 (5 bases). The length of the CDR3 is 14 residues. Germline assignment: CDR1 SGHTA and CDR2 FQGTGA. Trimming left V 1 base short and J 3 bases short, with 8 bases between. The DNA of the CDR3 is TGTGCCAGCAGCTTAAGGGCAGGGACAGATACGCAGTATTTT. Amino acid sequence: CASSLRAGTDTQYF.

The CDR3 coding sequence is TGCGCCAGCAGCTCAGGACTAGCGGGCCGTATCGGGGAGCTGTTTTTT. Protein sequence: CASSSGLAGRIGELFF. The chain links TRBV5-1 to TRBJ2-2; TRBD2 matches 11 bases. V gave up 3 bases and J gave up 7 bases; unmatched junction bases: 8. The CDR3 is 16 residues long. Per the germline V gene, CDR1 is SGHRS and CDR2 is YFSETQ.

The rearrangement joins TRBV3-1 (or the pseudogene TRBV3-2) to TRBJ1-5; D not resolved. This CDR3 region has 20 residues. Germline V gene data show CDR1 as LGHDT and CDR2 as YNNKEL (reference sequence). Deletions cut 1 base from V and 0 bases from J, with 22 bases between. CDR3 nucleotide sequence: TGTGCCAGCAGCCAAGGGGGAGAGGCGGCCACGTTTTATAGCAATCAGCCCCAGCATTTT. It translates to CASSQGGEAATFYSNQPQHF.

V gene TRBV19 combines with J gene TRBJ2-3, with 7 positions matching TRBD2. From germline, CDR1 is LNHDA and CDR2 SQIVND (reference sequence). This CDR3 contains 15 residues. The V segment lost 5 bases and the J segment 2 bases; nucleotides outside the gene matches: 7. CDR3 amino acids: CASSVQGLPTDTQYF. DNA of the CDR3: TGTGCCAGTAGTGTCCAGGGACTACCCACAGATACGCAGTATTTT.

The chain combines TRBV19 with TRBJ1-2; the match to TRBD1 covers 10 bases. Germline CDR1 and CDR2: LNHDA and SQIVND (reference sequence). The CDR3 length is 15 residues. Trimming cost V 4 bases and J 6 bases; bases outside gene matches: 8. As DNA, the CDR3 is TGTGCCAGTAGTACGTTGACAGGGGGCACGCATGGCTACACCTTC. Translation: CASSTLTGGTHGYTF.

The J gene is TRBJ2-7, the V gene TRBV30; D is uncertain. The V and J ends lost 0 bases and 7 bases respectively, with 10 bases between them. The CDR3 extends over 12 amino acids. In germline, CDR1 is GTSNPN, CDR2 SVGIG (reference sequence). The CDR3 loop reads CAWSVLSREQYF. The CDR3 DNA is TGTGCCTGGAGTGTTCTCTCCCGGGAGCAGTACTTC.

The CDR3 region has the DNA TGTGCCAGCAGTTACTCGATTCAACCGGGACAGGGGGCTTTGGAGACCCAGTACTTC. Its translation is CASSYSIQPGQGALETQYF. The chain recombines TRBV6-2 or TRBV6-3 with TRBJ2-5; 12 bases match TRBD1. The trim removed 0 bases at V and 5 bases at J, leaving 13 bases unmatched. The CDR3 has 19 amino acids. Germline values: CDR1 MNHEY, CDR2 SVGEGT.

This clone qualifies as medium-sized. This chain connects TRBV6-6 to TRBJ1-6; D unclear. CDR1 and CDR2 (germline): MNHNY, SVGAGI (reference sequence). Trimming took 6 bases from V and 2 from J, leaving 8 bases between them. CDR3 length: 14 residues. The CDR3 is CASSPGTYNSPLHF. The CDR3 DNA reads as TGTGCCAGCAGCCCCGGGACCTATAATTCACCCCTCCACTTT.